The next 25 T cell receptor beta chains were all read from a single sample in a study of blood T cell repertoires in COVID-19 (TCRdb year 2020). Receptor amplification or capture employed the immunoSEQ multiplex PCR assay. What TCRdb holds here is the immuneACCESS table cut down to in-frame rearrangements. Part of the clones is not present; checked against another copy, under half of the missing clones reflect an unresolved V gene, and the others are unexplained. This sample comprises more than 400,000 clones, less than 95% of them detected only once. Jointly, the top ten make up under 0.7% of the sample. The sample taken for sequencing was PBMCs or T cells enriched from blood (not recorded which). These TCRs come from a man between 18 and 35 years old who had recovered from COVID-19.

The chain has TRBV6-5 and TRBJ1-5; 8 bases fit TRBD1. J was trimmed by 6 bases and V by 6 bases; bases with no gene match: 4. The CDR3 is made up of 13 amino acids. CDR1 is MNHEY, CDR2 SVGAGI, per germline. CDR3 nucleotides: TGTGCCAGCAGACCAGGGGGCTCTCAGCCCCAGCATTTT. Its translation: CASRPGGSQPQHF.

V usage is TRBV6-5 and J usage is TRBJ2-1, with TRBD1 as a possible D gene (6 bases). Germline CDR1 and CDR2: MNHEY and SVGAGI. The CDR3 is 12 residues long. V was trimmed by 7 bases and J by 10 bases, leaving 14 bases between them. CDR3 in amino acids: CASTGVSYEQFF. The CDR3 bases are TGTGCCAGCACAGGGGTATCATACGAGCAGTTCTTC.

The rearrangement uses TRBV14 and TRBJ2-2, with 7 nucleotides matching TRBD2. The ends lost 8 bases at V and 6 bases at J; junction bases unmatched: 6. Looked up from germline, CDR1 is SGHDN and CDR2 is FVKESK. This CDR3 has 13 residues. Here the CDR3 reads CASSGRAAGELFF. The CDR3 coding sequence is TGTGCCAGCTCGGGGAGGGCCGCCGGGGAGCTGTTTTTT.

The chain links TRBV2 to TRBJ2-5; 7 bases line up with TRBD1. This CDR3 is built from 12 residues. Germline trimming cut 7 bases from V and 5 bases from J; bases unmatched to any gene: 4. Germline V gene sequence: CDR1 SNHLY, CDR2 FYNNEI. The CDR3 spells CASTRGQETQYF. The CDR3 DNA is TGTGCCAGCACGAGGGGGCAGGAGACCCAGTACTTC.

V and J are TRBV12-5 and TRBJ1-1; D remains unclear. V was cut by 7 bases and J by 2 bases, with 20 bases left in between. Germline V lookup: CDR1 LGHNT, CDR2 FRNRAP. The CDR3 is made up of 16 amino acids. CDR3 sequence (DNA): TGTGCTAGTGCCCATCGCCGGCCCGACATCAACACTGAAGCTTTCTTT. Protein product: CASAHRRPDINTEAFF.

This clone was seen a few times. The genes are TRBV2 and TRBJ1-1; D may be TRBD1 (6 bases). The CDR3 sequence is 14 residues long. Germline values: CDR1 SNHLY, CDR2 FYNNEI. V shed 5 bases and J shed 5 bases, with 15 bases lying between them. The CDR3 nucleotides read TGTGCCAGCAGTCAAGACAGGTTCGGGACTGAAGCTTTCTTT. As protein: CASSQDRFGTEAFF.

The chain uses TRBV6-5 and TRBJ1-2; 7 nucleotides agree with TRBD1. Germline V CDR1 and CDR2: MNHEY, SVGAGI. Unmatched junction bases numbered 14, after V lost 11 bases and J lost 8 bases. The CDR3 extends over 13 amino acids. DNA of the CDR3: TGTGCCGCAACAGGGGCGGATCGGAGGGGCTACACCTTC. Residues: CAATGADRRGYTF.

Turning to this clone: Other nucleotide sequences from this sample produce the same CDR3. This chain connects TRBV28 to TRBJ2-7; 10 bases map to TRBD2. Germline-derived CDR1 and CDR2 are MDHEN and SYDVKM. The CDR3 sequence is 13 residues long. The junction had 0 bases not matched to a gene; V was cut back by 4 bases and J by 3 bases. CDR3 amino acids: CASSSSGSYEQYF. In DNA form, the CDR3 reads TGTGCCAGCAGTTCTAGCGGGAGCTACGAGCAGTACTTC.

The chain employs TRBV5-5 and TRBJ1-2; D gene unclear. The CDR3 spans 15 residues. With 3 bases removed from V and 4 bases from J, the gap between germline ends came to 16 bases. Germline CDR1 reads SGHKS; CDR2 reads YYEKEE (reference sequence). CDR3 nucleotide sequence: TGTGCCAGCAGCTCTCGCGAGGGCGACGGCTATGGCTACACCTTC. Translating it yields CASSSREGDGYGYTF. Supplemented by reference TRBV5-5 and TRBJ1-2, the full variable domain reads DAGVTQSPTHLIKTRGQQVTLRCSPISGHKSVSWYQQVLGQGPQFIFQYYEKEERGRGNFPDRFSARQFPNYSSELNVNALLLGDSALYLCASSSREGDGYGYTFGSGTRLTVV.

Of note for this clone: Other DNA sequences in this specimen translate into the identical CDR3. The chain is built from TRBV3-1 (or the pseudogene TRBV3-2) and TRBJ1-6; TRBD1 is a possible D gene (5 bases). Germline CDR1 and CDR2: LGHDT and YNNKEL (reference sequence). The length of the CDR3 is 13 residues. Deletions cut 3 bases from V and 6 bases from J, with 6 bases between. CDR3 sequence (DNA): TGTGCCAGCAGCCACAGGGTTAATTCACCCCTCCACTTT. Translating it yields CASSHRVNSPLHF.

The gene calls are TRBV10-1 and TRBJ1-1, with D perhaps TRBD1 (5 bases). Trimming left V 0 bases short and J 3 bases short, with 11 bases between. Germline V gene data show CDR1 as WNHNN and CDR2 as SYGVQD (reference sequence). The CDR3 spans 15 residues. CDR3 nucleotides: TGCGCCAGCAGTGAGTCGGCGGGGGACCACACTGAAGCTTTCTTT. Amino acids: CASSESAGDHTEAFF.

The rearrangement links TRBV21-1 to TRBJ2-1; the DNA was not used to check the table's D call, TRBD2. TRBV21-1 is labeled a pseudogene. The CDR3 runs to 13 residues. The CDR3 sequence: CASIPAAYNEQFF. Written as DNA, the CDR3 is TGTGCCAGCATCCCAGCGGCTTACAATGAGCAGTTCTTC.

This chain joins TRBV7-6 and TRBJ1-6; tentatively, D is TRBD1 (6 bases). CDR1 SGHVS and CDR2 FNYEAQ come from the germline V gene. The CDR3 sequence is 16 residues long. Trimming left V 4 bases short and J 7 bases short, with 17 bases between. The CDR3, as DNA: TGTGCCAGCAGCTCAAAGAACAGGGTGTTGAATTCACCCCTCCACTTT. Amino acid sequence: CASSSKNRVLNSPLHF. Together with reference TRBV7-6 and TRBJ1-6, the CDR3 gives the full variable domain: GAGVSQSPRYKVTKRGQDVALRCDPISGHVSLYWYRQALGQGPEFLTYFNYEAQQDKSGLPNDRFSAERPEGSISTLTIQRTEQRDSAMYRCASSSKNRVLNSPLHFGNGTRLTVT.

The chain is built from TRBV27 and TRBJ1-1; TRBD1 is a possible D gene (5 bases). Germline CDR1 MNHEY, CDR2 SMNVEV (reference sequence). This CDR3 region has 13 residues. With 8 bases removed from V and 1 base from J, the gap between germline ends came to 11 bases. The CDR3 region is CASSDSANTEAFF. The CDR3 DNA follows: TGTGCCAGCTCTGACAGTGCGAACACTGAAGCTTTCTTT.

The gene calls are TRBV5-1 and TRBJ2-1; D is unresolved. The CDR3 has 11 amino acids. Germline V CDR1 and CDR2: SGHRS, YFSETQ. V was pared by 7 bases and J by 9 bases, with 11 bases between. The CDR3 DNA is TGCGCCAGCGGAGAGCCACGTGAGCAGTTCTTC. Protein: CASGEPREQFF.

The chain uses TRBV5-4 and TRBJ2-1, with D unresolved. From germline, CDR1 is SGHNT and CDR2 YYREEE (reference sequence). The V end was cut by 2 bases, the J end by 6 bases, with 9 bases between. This CDR3 spans 13 amino acids. CDR3 DNA sequence: TGTGCCAGCAGCTTCGTCTCGGGCAATGAGCAGTTCTTC. Encoded protein: CASSFVSGNEQFF.

V is TRBV24-1 and J is TRBJ2-3; 8 bases line up with TRBD2. Germline CDR1 is KGHDR and CDR2 is SFDVKD. V was pared by 3 bases and J by 4 bases, with 8 bases of the junction left unmatched. The CDR3 extends over 16 amino acids. The CDR3 DNA follows: TGTGCCACCAGTGATCCGAGCGGGAGAACTGCAGATACGCAGTATTTT. Protein: CATSDPSGRTADTQYF.

This chain joins TRBV2 and TRBJ1-2, with D maybe TRBD1 (6 bases). The CDR3 totals 13 residues. Germline CDR1 SNHLY, CDR2 FYNNEI. Trimming took 7 bases from V and 5 from J, leaving 14 bases between them. The CDR3 reads CASNPDRIYGYTF. CDR3 sequence (DNA): TGTGCCAGCAACCCTGACAGGATTTATGGCTACACCTTC.

This clone was recorded once. The J gene is TRBJ1-2, the V gene TRBV9; D may be TRBD1 (6 bases). The CDR3 has 16 amino acids. V gave up 1 base and J gave up 1 base, with 14 bases separating them. The germline gives CDR1 SGDLS, CDR2 YYNGEE. The CDR3 nucleotides are TGTGCCAGCAGCGTAATAGGAACACAGGGTAACTATGGCTACACCTTC. Translating gives CASSVIGTQGNYGYTF.

This chain links TRBV24-1 with TRBJ2-2; the D gene is possibly TRBD1 (6 bases). This CDR3 has 15 residues. The V and J ends lost 6 bases and 6 bases respectively, with 16 bases between them. Germline lookup yields CDR1 KGHDR and CDR2 SFDVKD. The CDR3, as DNA: TGTGCCACCAGTCATACAGGGAGAGCGGCCGGGGAGCTGTTTTTT. Its translation: CATSHTGRAAGELFF.

The V call is TRBV11-3, the J call TRBJ2-1; D ambiguous. CDR1 is SGHNT, CDR2 YENEEA, per germline. Trimming pared 1 base from V and 4 bases from J, leaving 5 bases between. This CDR3 spans 13 amino acids. For the CDR3, the DNA is TGTGCCAGCAGCTTAGGCGGATACAATGAGCAGTTCTTC. Translated: CASSLGGYNEQFF.

The chain couples TRBV6-5 to TRBJ1-1; 7 bases align to TRBD1. CDR1 is MNHEY, CDR2 SVGAGI, per germline. V gave up 10 bases and J gave up 1 base; unmatched junction bases: 6. The CDR3 has 13 amino acids. DNA of the CDR3: TGTGCCACTTGGCAGGGGGAGAACACTGAAGCTTTCTTT. Translation gives CATWQGENTEAFF.

CDR3 coding DNA: TGCAGCGTTGGACCAGGACTTCGCCGGGACAATGAGCAGTTCTTC. It codes for CSVGPGLRRDNEQFF. The J gene is TRBJ2-1, the V gene TRBV29-1; perhaps TRBD2 as D (5 bases). Trimming took off 4 bases at V and 5 bases at J, with 18 bases between the two ends. Germline loops: CDR1 SQVTM, CDR2 ANQGSEA. This CDR3 comprises 15 residues.

The CDR3 bases are TGTGCCAGCAGCTTGGAGAGGGACAATGAGCAGTTCTTC. It specifies CASSLERDNEQFF. V is TRBV5-4 and J is TRBJ2-1; maybe TRBD2 (5 bases). Germline CDR1 is SGHNT and CDR2 is YYREEE (reference sequence). V was clipped by 0 bases and J by 5 bases, with 6 bases between them. The CDR3 is made up of 13 amino acids.

This clone has a handful of counts. In DNA, the CDR3 is TGTGCCAGCAGCTTAGGGGGCAGGACGCTTGGCTACACCTTC. Protein: CASSLGGRTLGYTF. The chain links TRBV5-5 to TRBJ1-2, with 7 bases lining up with TRBD1. This CDR3 has 14 residues. Germline V CDR1 and CDR2: SGHKS, YYEKEE (reference sequence). The J segment lost 7 bases and the V segment lost 2 bases, leaving 8 bases of the junction unmatched.